A single sample gave rise to the 14 T cell receptor beta chains below, sequenced in a study of T cell responses to AZD1222 COVID-19 vaccine. Profiled with immunoSEQ multiplex PCR; TCRdb holds only in-frame clones, not every one. This repertoire shows 150,000 to 200,000 clones, 75% to 90% found once; its top ten account for under 3.5%. The sample in question was peripheral blood, obtained on day 0 of MenACWY control vaccination. These receptors were obtained from an adult in good health.

This rearrangement joins TRBV30 to TRBJ2-5; D may be TRBD2 (5 bases). Per germline, CDR1 GTSNPN and CDR2 SVGIG (reference sequence). The germline V and J ends were trimmed by 3 bases and 4 bases, with 9 bases remaining between them. The CDR3 runs to 12 residues. The CDR3 nucleotides are TGTGCCTGGAGCCCGGGGTCAGAGACCCAGTACTTC. Translating it yields CAWSPGSETQYF.

The J gene is TRBJ2-2, the V gene TRBV28; no clear D. There are 14 residues in the CDR3. V lost 2 bases to trimming and J lost 4 bases, with 8 bases between them. Germline V lookup: CDR1 MDHEN, CDR2 SYDVKM. The CDR3 sequence is CASSLTDLTGELFF. CDR3 bases: TGTGCCAGCAGTTTAACAGACCTCACCGGGGAGCTGTTTTTT.

The chain has TRBV7-3 and TRBJ1-1; D gene unclear. The CDR3 contains 13 residues. Germline V gives CDR1 SGHTA, CDR2 FQGTGA. V dropped 2 bases and J dropped 4 bases, with 8 bases sitting between them. The CDR3 bases are TGTGCCAGCAGCTTAGACGGGGTCACTGAAGCTTTCTTT. Protein: CASSLDGVTEAFF.

This rearrangement joins TRBV5-1 to TRBJ2-3; 8 bases align to TRBD1. The CDR3 totals 15 residues. Looked up from germline, CDR1 is SGHRS and CDR2 is YFSETQ. With V trimmed by 4 bases and J by 0 bases, 4 bases remained unmatched. The CDR3 is CASSPTGASTDTQYF. CDR3 coding DNA: TGCGCCAGCAGCCCGACAGGGGCTAGCACAGATACGCAGTATTTT.

This CDR3 reads CASSQAKGPNEKLFF. CDR3 DNA sequence: TGTGCCAGCAGCCAAGCTAAGGGACCTAATGAAAAACTGTTTTTT. The chain recombines TRBV14 with TRBJ1-4; D possibly corresponds to TRBD1 (5 bases). This CDR3 contains 15 residues. Trimming removed 1 base from V and 3 bases from J, with 9 bases in between. CDR1 is SGHDN, CDR2 FVKESK, per germline.

V is TRBV23-1 and J is TRBJ2-1; D gene ambiguous. TRBV23-1 is annotated as an ORF whose role is uncertain. Trimming took off 5 bases at V and 8 bases at J, with 7 bases between the two ends. The CDR3 loop spans 11 amino acids. The DNA of the CDR3 is TGCGCCAGCAGTGTCCATCATGAGCAGTTCTTC. It codes for CASSVHHEQFF.

The CDR3 reads CASSQMRTSGNEQFF. The DNA for the CDR3 is TGTGCCAGCAGTCAAATGAGGACTAGCGGTAATGAGCAGTTCTTC. The chain carries TRBV28 and TRBJ2-1, with 10 bases identical to TRBD2. Germline assignment: CDR1 MDHEN and CDR2 SYDVKM. Trimming at V came to 5 bases and at J to 7 bases, leaving 8 bases not matched to a gene. The length of the CDR3 is 15 residues.

This clone was seen only once. The chain uses TRBV7-8 and TRBJ1-3; no clear D gene. The V gene's germline CDR1 is SGHVS and CDR2 FQNEAQ. V lost 2 bases and J 2 bases, leaving 10 bases between the germline ends. This CDR3 is 15 amino acids long. CDR3 sequence reads: CASSLNRFPGNTIYF. The CDR3 DNA reads as TGTGCCAGCAGCTTAAATAGGTTCCCTGGAAACACCATATATTTT.

The chain couples TRBV5-4 to TRBJ1-1, with D possibly TRBD1 on 5 matching bases. Trimming took off 2 bases at V and 4 bases at J, with 9 bases between the two ends. This CDR3 is built from 13 residues. Germline V gene lookup returns CDR1 SGHNT and CDR2 YYREEE (reference sequence). The chain's CDR3 is CASSFRASTEAFF. The CDR3 DNA sequence: TGTGCCAGCAGCTTCAGGGCCTCCACTGAAGCTTTCTTT. The full variable domain, completed using reference TRBV5-4 and TRBJ1-1, is ETGVTQSPTHLIKTRGQQVTLRCSSQSGHNTVSWYQQALGQGPQFIFQYYREEENGRGNFPPRFSGLQFPNYSSELNVNALELDDSALYLCASSFRASTEAFFGQGTRLTVV.

V is TRBV7-9 and J is TRBJ2-7; D tentatively fits TRBD1 or TRBD2 (6 bases each). Germline CDR1 SEHNR, CDR2 FQNEAQ (reference sequence). Between the trimmed V and J ends, which lost 5 bases and 6 bases, there was a span of 17 bases. The CDR3 runs 14 residues. This CDR3 is CASSAGFGGREQYF. CDR3 bases: TGTGCCAGCAGCGCCGGGTTTGGGGGGCGCGAGCAGTACTTC.

This clone showed up just once. The chain is built from TRBV24-1 and TRBJ1-1; D unclear. Germline CDR1 reads KGHDR; CDR2 reads SFDVKD. This CDR3 has 12 residues. V gave up 2 bases and J gave up 7 bases, with 7 bases separating them. The CDR3 DNA sequence: TGTGCCACCAGTGATTATGGCATTGAAGCTTTCTTT. Amino acid sequence: CATSDYGIEAFF.

This chain uses TRBV20-1 with TRBJ2-1; 7 nucleotides align to TRBD2. With 3 bases clipped from V and 4 bases from J, the junction kept 6 bases outside the gene matches. Germline V gene lookup returns CDR1 DFQATT and CDR2 SNEGSKA (reference sequence). The CDR3 runs 14 residues. The CDR3 spells CSASISGGYNEQFF. CDR3 DNA: TGCAGTGCTAGTATTTCGGGGGGTTACAATGAGCAGTTCTTC.

The rearrangement joins TRBV28 to TRBJ1-2; possible D gene TRBD1, 6 bases. Germline V gene sequence: CDR1 MDHEN, CDR2 SYDVKM. There are 15 residues in the CDR3. Deletions cut 4 bases from V and 4 bases from J, with 16 bases between. In DNA form, the CDR3 reads TGTGCCAGCAGTTCATCCCGGACAGCACCCTATGGCTACACCTTC. Amino acid sequence: CASSSSRTAPYGYTF.

V and J are TRBV15 and TRBJ2-5, with 7 bases aligning to TRBD2. There are 16 residues in the CDR3. Trimming removed 1 base from V and 3 bases from J; junction bases left unmatched: 8. CDR1 is LNHNV, CDR2 YYDKDF, per germline (reference sequence). CDR3 in amino acids: CATSRGSSSGEETQYF. The CDR3 DNA reads as TGTGCCACCAGCAGAGGCAGTTCGAGCGGGGAAGAGACCCAGTACTTC.